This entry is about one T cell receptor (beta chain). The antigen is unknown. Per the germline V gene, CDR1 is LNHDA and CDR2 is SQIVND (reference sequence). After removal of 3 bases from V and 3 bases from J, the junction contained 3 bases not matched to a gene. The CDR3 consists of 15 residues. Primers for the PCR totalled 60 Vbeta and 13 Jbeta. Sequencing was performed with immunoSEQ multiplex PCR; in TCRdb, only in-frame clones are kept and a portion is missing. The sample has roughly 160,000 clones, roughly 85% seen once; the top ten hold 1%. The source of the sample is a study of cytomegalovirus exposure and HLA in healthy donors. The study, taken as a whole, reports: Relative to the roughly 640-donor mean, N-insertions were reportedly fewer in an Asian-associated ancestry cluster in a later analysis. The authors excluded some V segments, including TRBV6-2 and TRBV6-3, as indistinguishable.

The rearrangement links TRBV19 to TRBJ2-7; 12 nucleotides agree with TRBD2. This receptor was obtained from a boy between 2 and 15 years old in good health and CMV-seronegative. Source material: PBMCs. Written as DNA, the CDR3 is TGTGCCAGTAGTATGCTAGCGGGAGGGTACTACGAGCAGTACTTC. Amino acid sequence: CASSMLAGGYYEQYF.